Here is one TCR beta chain with its context. The record originates from a study of OX40 agonist ivuxolimab in advanced cancers. CDR1 and CDR2 (germline): SNHLY, FYNNEI. The CDR3 totals 16 residues. V gave up 3 bases and J gave up 8 bases; unmatched junction bases: 12. Sequencing was performed with immunoSEQ multiplex PCR; in TCRdb, only in-frame clones are kept and a portion is missing. This sample carries about 68,000 clones, 83% of them seen once, and the ten largest clones take roughly 1.4%. The chain employs TRBV2 and TRBJ2-4; 8 bases agree with TRBD2. This clonotype was obtained from an adult with an advanced solid tumor such as melanoma, head and neck, liver or kidney cancer. The sequences come from CD4+ or CD8+ T cells sorted from blood, collected in a trial of the OX40 agonist ivuxolimab. The CDR3 is CASSEGRGGGLDIQYF. CDR3 nucleotides: TGTGCCAGCAGTGAGGGTCGGGGGGGCGGTTTAGACATTCAGTACTTC.